This entry lists 22 T cell receptor beta chains sequenced from one sample in a study of blood T cell repertoires in COVID-19. Some clones are missing from TCRdb's copy, which holds only in-frame ones; the method was immunoSEQ multiplex PCR. The profile shows approximately 120,000 clones, around four fifths of them singletons. Material: peripheral blood. Receptors were obtained from a woman aged 60 to 75 with acute or convalescent COVID-19.

The chain links TRBV12-3 or TRBV12-4 to TRBJ1-3; possible D gene TRBD1, 5 bases. The CDR3 loop spans 12 amino acids. The V gene lost 8 bases and the J gene lost 8 bases, with 13 bases spanning the gap. The CDR3 region is CASAGSGDTIYF. The CDR3 DNA reads TGTGCCAGCGCAGGGAGCGGGGACACCATATATTTT.

The V call is TRBV5-1, the J call TRBJ2-7; a weak D match, TRBD1 (6 bases). Deletions cut 2 bases from V and 6 bases from J, with 12 bases between. The CDR3 consists of 13 residues. Germline CDR1 reads SGHRS; CDR2 reads YFSETQ. The CDR3 loop is CASSLQQGLEQYF. DNA of the CDR3: TGCGCCAGCAGCTTACAACAGGGTCTCGAGCAGTACTTC. The whole variable domain, remainder taken from reference TRBV5-1 and TRBJ2-7, is KAGVTQTPRYLIKTRGQQVTLSCSPISGHRSVSWYQQTPGQGLQFLFEYFSETQRNKGNFPGRFSGRQFSNSRSEMNVSTLELGDSALYLCASSLQQGLEQYFGPGTRLTVT.

The rearrangement links TRBV18 to TRBJ2-7, with 7 bases fitting TRBD1. The CDR3 loop spans 17 amino acids. Germline-derived CDR1 and CDR2 are KGHSH and LQKENI. V lost 2 bases and J lost 3; bases outside the gene matches: 13. The CDR3 nucleotides read TGTGCCAGCTCACCATCCCGTTTACCAGGGGGAAGCTACGAGCAGTACTTC. It is translated as CASSPSRLPGGSYEQYF.

This clone showed up just once. V and J are TRBV27 and TRBJ1-6; 7 bases are a match to TRBD1. J was trimmed by 6 bases and V by 3 bases; bases with no gene match: 8. Germline V lookup: CDR1 MNHEY, CDR2 SMNVEV (reference sequence). The CDR3 totals 16 residues. The CDR3 sequence is CASSFTGVEGNSPLHF. The CDR3 DNA sequence: TGTGCCAGCAGTTTTACAGGGGTTGAAGGTAATTCACCCCTCCACTTT.

This clone was seen a handful of times. The genes are TRBV3-1 (or the pseudogene TRBV3-2) and TRBJ2-1, with 9 bases matching TRBD2. Germline V gene data show CDR1 as LGHDT and CDR2 as YNNKEL (reference sequence). The CDR3 loop spans 13 amino acids. J gave up 7 bases and V 7 bases, and 5 bases lay outside the gene matches. For the CDR3, the DNA is TGTGCCAGCACGTTAGCGGGAGCTAATGAGCAGTTCTTC. It yields the protein CASTLAGANEQFF.

The V call is TRBV5-4, the J call TRBJ2-3, with a possible D match to TRBD2 (5 bases). The V gene lost 5 bases and the J gene lost 1 base, with 17 bases spanning the gap. Germline lookup yields CDR1 SGHNT and CDR2 YYREEE (reference sequence). This CDR3 comprises 16 residues. Written as DNA, the CDR3 is TGTGCCAGCAGGCCAGCCGGACTTCCAGGCACAGATACGCAGTATTTT. Protein product: CASRPAGLPGTDTQYF. Supplemented by reference TRBV5-4 and TRBJ2-3, the full variable domain reads ETGVTQSPTHLIKTRGQQVTLRCSSQSGHNTVSWYQQALGQGPQFIFQYYREEENGRGNFPPRFSGLQFPNYSSELNVNALELDDSALYLCASRPAGLPGTDTQYFGPGTRLTVL.

The rearrangement uses TRBV7-2 and TRBJ1-1, with D perhaps matching TRBD1 (6 bases). With 0 bases removed from V and 3 bases from J, the gap between germline ends came to 8 bases. Germline loops: CDR1 SGHTA, CDR2 FQGNSA. The length of the CDR3 is 14 residues. The CDR3 loop is CASSLAPGDTEAFF. CDR3 DNA: TGTGCCAGCAGCTTAGCGCCAGGGGACACTGAAGCTTTCTTT.

The chain uses TRBV3-1 (or the pseudogene TRBV3-2) and TRBJ2-1; 9 nucleotides line up with TRBD2. Per germline, CDR1 LGHDT and CDR2 YNNKEL (reference sequence). This CDR3 has 15 residues. Trimming at V came to 4 bases and at J to 4 bases, leaving 5 bases not matched to a gene. CDR3 region: CASSLSGSRYNEQFF. CDR3 nucleotides: TGTGCCAGCAGCCTTAGCGGGAGTCGATACAATGAGCAGTTCTTC.

The J gene is TRBJ1-2, the V gene TRBV5-1; 7 bases align to TRBD1. The CDR3 is 15 residues long. CDR1 and CDR2 (germline): SGHRS, YFSETQ. Trimming removed 4 bases from V and 4 bases from J; junction bases left unmatched: 10. The CDR3 loop is CASSGNRGNGYGYTF. The DNA for the CDR3 is TGCGCCAGCAGCGGAAACAGGGGTAATGGCTATGGCTACACCTTC. The entire variable domain, with the rest obtained from reference TRBV5-1 and TRBJ1-2, is as follows: KAGVTQTPRYLIKTRGQQVTLSCSPISGHRSVSWYQQTPGQGLQFLFEYFSETQRNKGNFPGRFSGRQFSNSRSEMNVSTLELGDSALYLCASSGNRGNGYGYTFGSGTRLTVV.

The count of this clone is one. V usage is TRBV6-2 or TRBV6-3 and J usage is TRBJ2-2; tentatively, D is TRBD1 (6 bases). The CDR3 totals 15 residues. V was clipped by 2 bases and J by 7 bases, with 14 bases between them. Germline assignment: CDR1 MNHEY and CDR2 SVGEGT. Here the CDR3 DNA reads TGTGCCAGCAGTTACGGGGGCTCAAGCCACGGGGAGCTGTTTTTT. Protein product: CASSYGGSSHGELFF.

The chain joins TRBV4-3 to TRBJ2-3, with a tentative D call TRBD2 (6 bases). This CDR3 is built from 16 residues. CDR1 is LGHNA, CDR2 YSLEER, per germline. Trimming removed 0 bases at V and 7 bases at J, with 17 bases between. CDR3 region: CASSQDREGTPNTQYF. CDR3 bases: TGCGCCAGCAGCCAAGATCGGGAAGGGACTCCGAATACGCAGTATTTT.

DNA for the CDR3: TGTGCCTGGAGCCGGGACAGGTACACTGAAGCTTTCTTT. Protein sequence: CAWSRDRYTEAFF. The chain employs TRBV30 and TRBJ1-1; 8 bases are shared with TRBD1. The V gene end was trimmed by 3 bases and the J gene end by 3 bases; junction bases not matched to a gene: 3. CDR3 length: 13 amino acids. Per germline, CDR1 GTSNPN and CDR2 SVGIG (reference sequence).

This clone was counted at least ten times. The rearrangement links TRBV5-6 to TRBJ2-1, with 10 bases matching TRBD2. Germline V lookup: CDR1 SGHDT, CDR2 YYEEEE. The CDR3 has 13 amino acids. With 0 bases clipped from V and 15 bases from J, the junction kept 6 bases outside the gene matches. CDR3 protein: CASSLASGRMGFF. In DNA form, the CDR3 reads TGTGCCAGCAGCTTGGCTAGCGGGAGAATGGGGTTCTTC.

This clone was seen more than once but under ten times. The chain recombines TRBV5-1 with TRBJ1-3; 9 bases are shared with TRBD1. In germline, CDR1 is SGHRS, CDR2 YFSETQ. This CDR3 comprises 16 residues. J was trimmed by 1 base and V by 4 bases; bases with no gene match: 6. For the CDR3, the DNA is TGCGCCAGCAGCACCGGACAGGGGCGTTCTGGAAACACCATATATTTT. Amino acids: CASSTGQGRSGNTIYF.

The table lists this clone with a few counts. The chain joins TRBV7-2 to TRBJ2-5, with 8 bases lining up with TRBD2. This CDR3 is built from 15 residues. V trimming: 5 bases; J trimming: 1 base; junction bases outside the gene matches: 6. Germline CDR1 reads SGHTA; CDR2 reads FQGNSA. CDR3 protein: CASSRNGLAQETQYF. The CDR3 bases are TGTGCCAGCAGCCGCAATGGACTAGCCCAAGAGACCCAGTACTTC.

The V gene is TRBV28, the J gene TRBJ2-7, with 7 bases lining up with TRBD1. V trimming: 6 bases; J trimming: 1 base; junction bases outside the gene matches: 3. Germline CDR1 and CDR2: MDHEN and SYDVKM. The CDR3 is 13 amino acids. CDR3 DNA: TGTGCCAGCAGGTCAGGGGGATCCTACGAGCAGTACTTC. As protein: CASRSGGSYEQYF.

The genes are TRBV11-2 and TRBJ1-2; TRBD1 is a possible D gene (5 bases). Germline loops: CDR1 SGHAT, CDR2 FQNNGV. The CDR3 runs to 14 residues. With 5 bases removed from V and 3 bases from J, the gap between germline ends came to 13 bases. CDR3 sequence: CASSPGGNYYGYTF. The CDR3 DNA follows: TGTGCCAGCAGCCCCGGGGGAAACTACTATGGCTACACCTTC. Full variable domain (outside the CDR3, taken from reference TRBV11-2 and TRBJ1-2): EAGVAQSPRYKIIEKRQSVAFWCNPISGHATLYWYQQILGQGPKLLIQFQNNGVVDDSQLPKDRFSAERLKGVDSTLKIQPAKLEDSAVYLCASSPGGNYYGYTFGSGTRLTVV.

The gene calls are TRBV7-3 and TRBJ2-6, with TRBD1 matching over 8 bases. Germline values: CDR1 SGHTA, CDR2 FQGTGA. The CDR3 loop spans 17 amino acids. Trimming at V came to 3 bases and at J to 0 bases, leaving 4 bases not matched to a gene. CDR3 protein: CASSFATGASGANVLTF. The DNA for the CDR3 is TGTGCCAGCAGCTTCGCGACAGGGGCCTCTGGGGCCAACGTCCTGACTTTC.

A remark on this clone: The same CDR3 is also encoded by other DNA sequences in this sample. This chain uses TRBV7-9 with TRBJ1-6; 8 nucleotides match TRBD1. The CDR3 spans 14 residues. Looked up from germline, CDR1 is SEHNR and CDR2 is FQNEAQ (reference sequence). Trimming removed 4 bases from V and 8 bases from J; junction bases left unmatched: 4. The CDR3 DNA follows: TGTGCCAGCAGCTCAGGACAGGGATATTCACCCCTCCACTTT. It specifies CASSSGQGYSPLHF.

With regard to this clone: A junction boundary mismatches the germline segment, possibly from a read error. This chain joins TRBV7-7 and TRBJ2-5; tentative D call: TRBD1 (5 bases). Germline CDR1 SSHAT, CDR2 FNYEAQ (reference sequence). This CDR3 has 15 amino acids. The CDR3 region has the DNA TGTGCTAGCAGCTTAGGGGCCAAGGGGCAAGAGACCCAGTACTTC. Its translation is CASSLGAKGQETQYF.

CDR3 in amino acids: CASSADRGLEEPQHF. The CDR3 DNA reads as TGTGCCAGCAGCGCTGACAGGGGGCTTGAGGAGCCCCAGCATTTT. The J gene is TRBJ1-5, the V gene TRBV7-6; 10 bases match TRBD1. V lost 5 bases and J lost 8; bases outside the gene matches: 9. CDR1 and CDR2 from the germline V gene are SGHVS and FNYEAQ. The CDR3 is 15 amino acids. Combining the CDR3 with reference TRBV7-6 and TRBJ1-5 gives the whole variable domain GAGVSQSPRYKVTKRGQDVALRCDPISGHVSLYWYRQALGQGPEFLTYFNYEAQQDKSGLPNDRFSAERPEGSISTLTIQRTEQRDSAMYRCASSADRGLEEPQHFGDGTRLSIL.

V gene TRBV18 combines with J gene TRBJ1-3; D ambiguous. Germline CDR1 reads KGHSH; CDR2 reads LQKENI. V lost 3 bases, J lost 1 base, and 13 bases lay in between. The CDR3 has 16 residues. For the CDR3, the DNA is TGTGCCAGCTCACCTATGTCGTCGGGGTCTGGAAACACCATATATTTT. It is translated as CASSPMSSGSGNTIYF.